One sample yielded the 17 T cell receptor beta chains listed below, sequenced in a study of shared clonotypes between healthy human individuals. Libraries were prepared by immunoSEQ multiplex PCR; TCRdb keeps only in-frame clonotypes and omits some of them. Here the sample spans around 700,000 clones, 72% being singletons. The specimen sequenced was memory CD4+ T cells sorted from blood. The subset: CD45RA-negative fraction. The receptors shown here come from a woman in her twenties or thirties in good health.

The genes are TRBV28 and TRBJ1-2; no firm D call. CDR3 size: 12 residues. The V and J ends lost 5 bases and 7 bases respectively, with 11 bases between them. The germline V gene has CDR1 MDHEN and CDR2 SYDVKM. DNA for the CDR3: TGTGCCAGCAGTAACCTCCTCTCTGGCTACACCTTC. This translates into CASSNLLSGYTF.

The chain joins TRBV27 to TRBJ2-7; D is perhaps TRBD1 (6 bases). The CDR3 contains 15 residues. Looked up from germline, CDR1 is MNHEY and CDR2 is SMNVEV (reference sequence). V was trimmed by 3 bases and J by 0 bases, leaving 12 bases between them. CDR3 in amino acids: CASSFIQGSSYEQYF. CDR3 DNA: TGTGCCAGCAGTTTCATACAGGGTAGCTCCTACGAGCAGTACTTC.

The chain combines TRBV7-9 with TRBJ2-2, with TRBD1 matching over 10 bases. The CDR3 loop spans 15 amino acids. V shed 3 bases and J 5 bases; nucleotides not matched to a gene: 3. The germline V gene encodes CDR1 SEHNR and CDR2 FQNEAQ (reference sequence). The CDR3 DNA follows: TGTGCCAGCAGCTTCCGGACAGGGGGGACCGGGGAGCTGTTTTTT. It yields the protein CASSFRTGGTGELFF. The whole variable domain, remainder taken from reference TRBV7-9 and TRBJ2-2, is DTGVSQNPRHKITKRGQNVTFRCDPISEHNRLYWYRQTLGQGPEFLTYFQNEAQLEKSRLLSDRFSAERPKGSFSTLEIQRTEQGDSAMYLCASSFRTGGTGELFFGEGSRLTVL.

In nucleotides, the CDR3 is TGTGCCAGCAGCCCCCGGGACAGGGGAACTAATGAAAAACTGTTTTTT. Protein: CASSPRDRGTNEKLFF. This chain connects TRBV11-2 to TRBJ1-4, with 10 bases identical to TRBD1. Looked up from germline, CDR1 is SGHAT and CDR2 is FQNNGV. V shed 5 bases and J 1 base; nucleotides not matched to a gene: 4. This CDR3 has 16 amino acids. The full variable domain, rest sourced from reference TRBV11-2 and TRBJ1-4, is EAGVAQSPRYKIIEKRQSVAFWCNPISGHATLYWYQQILGQGPKLLIQFQNNGVVDDSQLPKDRFSAERLKGVDSTLKIQPAKLEDSAVYLCASSPRDRGTNEKLFFGSGTQLSVL.

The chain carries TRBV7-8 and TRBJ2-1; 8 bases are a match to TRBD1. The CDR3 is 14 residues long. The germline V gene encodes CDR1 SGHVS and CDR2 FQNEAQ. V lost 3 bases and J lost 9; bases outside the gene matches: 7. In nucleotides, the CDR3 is TGTGCCAGCAGCTTCCAGGGGGCCGTCGGTGAGCAGTTCTTC. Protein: CASSFQGAVGEQFF.

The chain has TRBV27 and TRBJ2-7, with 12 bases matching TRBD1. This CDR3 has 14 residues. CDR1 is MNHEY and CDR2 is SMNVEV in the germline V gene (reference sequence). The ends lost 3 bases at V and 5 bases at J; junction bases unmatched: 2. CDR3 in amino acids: CASSFGTGGNEQYF. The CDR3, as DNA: TGTGCCAGCAGTTTTGGGACAGGGGGCAACGAGCAGTACTTC.

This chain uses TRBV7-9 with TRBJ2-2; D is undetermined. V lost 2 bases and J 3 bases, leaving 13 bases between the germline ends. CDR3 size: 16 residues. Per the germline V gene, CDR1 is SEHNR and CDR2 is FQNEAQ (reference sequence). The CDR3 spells CASSLIPDPHTGELFF. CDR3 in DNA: TGTGCCAGCAGCTTAATCCCCGACCCTCACACCGGGGAGCTGTTTTTT.

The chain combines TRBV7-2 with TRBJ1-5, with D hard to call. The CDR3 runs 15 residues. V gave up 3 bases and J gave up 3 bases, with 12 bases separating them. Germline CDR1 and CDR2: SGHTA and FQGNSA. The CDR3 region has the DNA TGTGCCAGCAGCTTGACCGGGATTATCAATCAGCCCCAGCATTTT. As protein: CASSLTGIINQPQHF.

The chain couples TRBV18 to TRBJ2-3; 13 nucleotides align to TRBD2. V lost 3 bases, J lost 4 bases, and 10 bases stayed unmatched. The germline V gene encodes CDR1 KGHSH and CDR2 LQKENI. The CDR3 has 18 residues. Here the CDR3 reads CASSPRAGLAGDADTQYF. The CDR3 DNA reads TGTGCCAGCTCACCCCGAGCCGGACTAGCGGGAGACGCAGATACGCAGTATTTT.

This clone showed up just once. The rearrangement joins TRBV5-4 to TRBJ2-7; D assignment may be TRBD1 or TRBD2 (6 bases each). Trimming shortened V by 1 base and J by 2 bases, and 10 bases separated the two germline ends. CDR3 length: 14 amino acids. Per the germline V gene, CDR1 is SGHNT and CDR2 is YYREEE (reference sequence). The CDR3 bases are TGTGCCAGCAGCTTGAAGGGGGGAACCTACGAGCAGTACTTC. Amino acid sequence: CASSLKGGTYEQYF.

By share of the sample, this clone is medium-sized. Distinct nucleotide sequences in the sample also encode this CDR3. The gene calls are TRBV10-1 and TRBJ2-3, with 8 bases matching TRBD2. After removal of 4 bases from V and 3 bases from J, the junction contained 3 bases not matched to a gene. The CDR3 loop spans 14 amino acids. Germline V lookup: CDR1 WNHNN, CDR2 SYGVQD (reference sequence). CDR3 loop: CASSGAGETDTQYF. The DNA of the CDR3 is TGCGCCAGCAGTGGAGCGGGAGAAACAGATACGCAGTATTTT.

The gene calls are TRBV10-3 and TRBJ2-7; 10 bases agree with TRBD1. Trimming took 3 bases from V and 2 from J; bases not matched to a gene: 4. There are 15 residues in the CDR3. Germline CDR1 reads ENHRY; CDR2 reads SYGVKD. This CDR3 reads CAISEAGQGTYEQYF. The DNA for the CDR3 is TGTGCCATCAGTGAAGCGGGACAGGGGACCTACGAGCAGTACTTC.

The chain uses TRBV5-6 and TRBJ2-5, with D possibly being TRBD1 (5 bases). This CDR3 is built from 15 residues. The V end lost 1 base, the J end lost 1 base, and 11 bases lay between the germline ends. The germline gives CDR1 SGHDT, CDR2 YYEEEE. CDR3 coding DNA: TGTGCCAGCAGCTTGCGGCGACAGACCCAAGAGACCCAGTACTTC. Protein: CASSLRRQTQETQYF. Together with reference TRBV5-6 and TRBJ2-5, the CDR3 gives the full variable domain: DAGVTQSPTHLIKTRGQQVTLRCSPKSGHDTVSWYQQALGQGPQFIFQYYEEEERQRGNFPDRFSGHQFPNYSSELNVNALLLGDSALYLCASSLRRQTQETQYFGPGTRLLVL.

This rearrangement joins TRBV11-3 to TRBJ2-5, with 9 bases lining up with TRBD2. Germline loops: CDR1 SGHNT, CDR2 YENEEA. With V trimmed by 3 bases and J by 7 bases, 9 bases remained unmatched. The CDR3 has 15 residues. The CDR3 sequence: CASSLREGVRSTQYF. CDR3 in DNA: TGTGCCAGCAGCTTGCGGGAGGGCGTCAGGTCGACCCAGTACTTC.

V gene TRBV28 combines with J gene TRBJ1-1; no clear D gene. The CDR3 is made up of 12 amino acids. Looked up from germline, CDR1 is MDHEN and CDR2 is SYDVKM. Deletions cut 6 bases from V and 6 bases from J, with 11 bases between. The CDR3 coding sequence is TGTGCCAGCAGCCGGACCACGGCTGAAGCTTTCTTT. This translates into CASSRTTAEAFF.

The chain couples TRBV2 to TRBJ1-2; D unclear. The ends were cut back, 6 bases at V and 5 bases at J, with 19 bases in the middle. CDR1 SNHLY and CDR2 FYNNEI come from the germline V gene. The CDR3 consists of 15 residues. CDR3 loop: CASSPSPLLTYGYTF. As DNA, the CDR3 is TGTGCCAGCAGCCCATCCCCGCTGTTGACGTATGGCTACACCTTC. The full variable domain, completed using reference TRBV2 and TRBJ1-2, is EPEVTQTPSHQVTQMGQEVILRCVPISNHLYFYWYRQILGQKVEFLVSFYNNEISEKSEIFDDQFSVERPDGSNFTLKIRSTKLEDSAMYFCASSPSPLLTYGYTFGSGTRLTVV.

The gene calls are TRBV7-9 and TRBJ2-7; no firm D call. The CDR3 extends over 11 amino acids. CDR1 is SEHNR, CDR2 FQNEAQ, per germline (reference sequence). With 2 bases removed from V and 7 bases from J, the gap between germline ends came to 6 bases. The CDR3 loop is CASSLTREQYF. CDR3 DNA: TGTGCCAGCAGCTTAACCCGGGAGCAGTACTTC. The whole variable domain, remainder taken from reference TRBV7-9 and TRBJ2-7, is DTGVSQNPRHKITKRGQNVTFRCDPISEHNRLYWYRQTLGQGPEFLTYFQNEAQLEKSRLLSDRFSAERPKGSFSTLEIQRTEQGDSAMYLCASSLTREQYFGPGTRLTVT.